This T cell receptor (beta chain) was identified in a study of blood T cell repertoires in COVID-19. Looking at the study overall: There were acute and convalescent COVID-19 samples, and they came from the United States, Italy and Spain. In each case, the material was cDNA or gDNA derived from T cells, B-cell-depleted T cells, or PBMCs.

Germline CDR1 reads LGHNA; CDR2 reads YSLEER. The CDR3 has 16 amino acids. The V segment lost 4 bases and the J segment 5 bases; nucleotides outside the gene matches: 11. As handled by the study authors: How many nucleated cells were present was estimated from reference gene primer amplification. Profiling relied on immunoSEQ multiplex PCR, and the TCRdb table lists in-frame clones only, not all of them. The V and J calls and clone size are taken from that table; D and trimming were inferred from the DNA. The sample consists of roughly 94,000 clones, around 84% of them appearing once. The gene calls are TRBV4-3 and TRBJ2-1; 7 positions match TRBD2. This TCR was recovered from a man in his 60s with acute or convalescent COVID-19. Material: peripheral blood. In DNA form, the CDR3 reads TGCGCCAGCAGCCTCGAGGTGCTAGCGGATAACAATGAGCAGTTCTTC. Translated: CASSLEVLADNNEQFF.